Each of the 2 T cell receptor beta chains below was sequenced from the same sample in a study of Graves' ophthalmopathy and Graves' hyperthyroidism. For repertoire sequencing, the TCR beta CDR3 regions were amplified from RNA transcripts. RT-PCR in the first round used HTBI primers; a second-round multiplex PCR followed. TCRdb itself ran the multiplex PCR reads through MiXCR, one entry per CDR3 protein. Of around 1.1 million distinct CDR3 sequences detected, less than 45% appear once; the ten largest clones hold 8.5% to 14%. The sequencing sample was made of peripheral blood or thyroid tissue (not recorded which). All receptors derive from an adult man with Graves' hyperthyroidism.

This clonotype came up a few times. This clone may be a read error of a much larger clone one base away. The rearrangement uses TRBV7-9 and TRBJ1-2, with no clear D. Germline loops: CDR1 SEHNR, CDR2 FQNEAQ (reference sequence). This CDR3 is built from 11 residues. V gave up 3 bases and J gave up 3 bases, with 2 bases separating them. The CDR3: CASSFYYGYTF. The CDR3 DNA reads as TGTGCCAGCAGCTTCTACTATGGCTACACCTTC. Complete variable domain (other parts from reference TRBV7-9 and TRBJ1-2): DTGVSQNPRHKITKRGQNVTFRCDPISEHNRLYWYRQTLGQGPEFLTYFQNEAQLEKSRLLSDRFSAERPKGSFSTLEIQRTEQGDSAMYLCASSFYYGYTFGSGTRLTVV.

V gene TRBV6-6 combines with J gene TRBJ2-5; D gene ambiguous. Trimming removed 2 bases at V and 4 bases at J, with 14 bases between. Germline CDR1 is MNHNY and CDR2 is SVGAGI (reference sequence). The CDR3 runs 15 residues. CDR3 nucleotides: TGTGCCAGCAGTTACGTAGCCCCCAAACGAGAGACCCAGTACTTC. Translated, it gives CASSYVAPKRETQYF.